These 24 T cell receptor beta chains were sequenced from one sample in a study of monozygotic twins with inflammatory bowel disease. TCRdb reanalyzed the 5' RACE reads and collapses them to one entry per CDR3 protein, without DNA. The sample totals 300,000 to 350,000 distinct CDR3 sequences. Sequencing was carried out using blood. Receptors originate from a human donor with ulcerative colitis or Crohn's disease, or a healthy co-twin of an affected twin (not recorded which).

The chain carries TRBV3-1 and TRBJ2-1; TCRdb's D gene call, TRBD2, goes unchecked for lack of DNA. Germline loops: CDR1 LGHDT, CDR2 YNNKEL (reference sequence). The CDR3 is made up of 16 amino acids. The CDR3 sequence is CASSRPRVHSYNEQFF.

The chain uses TRBV9 and TRBJ2-4; checking the TCRdb D call of TRBD2 is not possible without DNA. The germline V gene encodes CDR1 SGDLS and CDR2 YYNGEE. The CDR3 is 17 residues long. The CDR3 region is CASSVELTAGGKNIQYF.

This sequence joins TRBV20-1 and TRBJ2-1; the TRBD2 assignment by TCRdb is unverifiable without DNA. This CDR3 region has 16 residues. Germline V gene data show CDR1 as DFQATT and CDR2 as SNEGSKA (reference sequence). The CDR3 is CSARSSSEGEYDEQFF.

V is TRBV7-8 and J is TRBJ2-7; TCRdb calls TRBD2, which cannot be checked without DNA. The CDR3 sequence is 17 residues long. CDR1 and CDR2 (germline): SGHVS, FQNEAQ. CDR3 region: CASSLDLATSGSYEQYF.

CDR3 loop: CATRGRETQETQYF. V and J are TRBV24-1 and TRBJ2-5; TCRdb indicates TRBD1, and absent DNA this call remains unverified. The CDR3 length is 14 residues. CDR1 and CDR2 from the germline V gene are KGHDR and SFDVKD.

The rearrangement links TRBV5-6 to TRBJ1-4. CDR3 size: 15 residues. Germline assignment: CDR1 SGHDT and CDR2 YYEEEE. CDR3 loop: CASSLWSVMNEKLFF.

This chain uses TRBV20-1 with TRBJ1-6; absent DNA, TCRdb's TRBD1 call cannot be checked. This CDR3 is 16 amino acids long. Germline CDR1 reads DFQATT; CDR2 reads SNEGSKA (reference sequence). The CDR3 sequence: CSARGGAGRFNSPLHF.

V and J are TRBV20-1 and TRBJ1-5; the TRBD1 assignment by TCRdb is unverifiable without DNA. Germline-derived CDR1 and CDR2 are DFQATT and SNEGSKA (reference sequence). The CDR3 runs 15 residues. The CDR3 loop reads CSAMSRSRSNQPQHF.

This chain links TRBV7-2 with TRBJ2-1; TCRdb selects TRBD1, and the lack of DNA leaves this call unchecked. Germline V gives CDR1 SGHTA, CDR2 FQGNSA. The CDR3 has 13 residues. CDR3 residues: CASSFNRVGEQFF.

This rearrangement joins TRBV28 to TRBJ1-1. CDR3 size: 16 residues. CDR1 is MDHEN and CDR2 is SYDVKM in the germline V gene. CDR3 loop: CASSLGQGWGGTEAFF.

This sequence joins TRBV7-2 and TRBJ2-1. The CDR3 is 13 amino acids. CDR1 is SGHTA and CDR2 is FQGNSA in the germline V gene. The CDR3 sequence is CASSADRYNEQFF. Complete variable domain (other parts from reference TRBV7-2 and TRBJ2-1): GAGVSQSPSNKVTEKGKDVELRCDPISGHTALYWYRQSLGQGLEFLIYFQGNSAPDKSGLPSDRFSAERTGGSVSTLTIQRTQQEDSAVYLCASSADRYNEQFFGPGTRLTVL.

J is TRBJ2-1 and V is TRBV28; the D gene TCRdb calls, TRBD1, cannot be checked with no DNA. In germline, CDR1 is MDHEN, CDR2 SYDVKM. This CDR3 comprises 15 residues. The CDR3 region is CASSSGGARVHEQFF.

The chain has TRBV18 and TRBJ2-5; TCRdb's D gene call, TRBD1, goes unchecked for lack of DNA. The CDR3 totals 14 residues. Germline V CDR1 and CDR2: KGHSH, LQKENI. CDR3 loop: CASSPGNTKETQYF.

This sequence joins TRBV11-2 and TRBJ2-3; with no DNA, the TCRdb D assignment of TRBD2 cannot be verified. The length of the CDR3 is 14 residues. Germline assignment: CDR1 SGHAT and CDR2 FQNNGV. The CDR3 reads CASSRTSGSDTQYF.

The CDR3 sequence is CASRGGAFPEQYF. The V call is TRBV10-3, the J call TRBJ2-7; the TCRdb D gene call, TRBD1, has no DNA to confirm it. The CDR3 totals 13 residues. Germline V gives CDR1 ENHRY, CDR2 SYGVKD.

V gene TRBV15 combines with J gene TRBJ1-4; TCRdb lists TRBD1, though no DNA is available to test this call. This CDR3 has 16 amino acids. CDR1 and CDR2 (germline): LNHNV, YYDKDF (reference sequence). Here the CDR3 reads CATSRAPDRFNEKLFF. Full variable domain (remainder filled in from reference TRBV15 and TRBJ1-4): DAMVIQNPRYQVTQFGKPVTLSCSQTLNHNVMYWYQQKSSQAPKLLFHYYDKDFNNEADTPDNFQSRRPNTSFCFLDIRSPGLGDTAMYLCATSRAPDRFNEKLFFGSGTQLSVL.

This sequence joins TRBV12-3 or TRBV12-4 and TRBJ2-3; with no DNA, the TCRdb D assignment of TRBD1 cannot be verified. CDR3 length equals 13 residues. CDR3: CASSRSGADTQYF.

The rearrangement uses TRBV5-5 and TRBJ1-2. This CDR3 has 15 residues. Per germline, CDR1 SGHKS and CDR2 YYEKEE (reference sequence). This CDR3 reads CASSLSEEGGYGYTF.

The chain combines TRBV30 with TRBJ1-6; TCRdb's D call, TRBD1, is unchecked because there is no DNA. The CDR3 consists of 15 residues. Germline CDR1 reads GTSNPN; CDR2 reads SVGIG (reference sequence). The CDR3: CAWSVGQTRGSPLHF.

The gene calls are TRBV7-3 and TRBJ2-3; the TRBD1 assignment by TCRdb is unverifiable without DNA. Germline V lookup: CDR1 SGHTA, CDR2 FQGTGA. The CDR3 consists of 12 residues. CDR3 residues: CASSLEGATQYF.

The chain has TRBV20-1 and TRBJ2-7; with no DNA, the TCRdb D assignment of TRBD1 cannot be verified. The CDR3 length is 18 residues. The V gene's germline CDR1 is DFQATT and CDR2 SNEGSKA (reference sequence). Here the CDR3 reads CSARALLSIGGAGYEQYF.

The chain is built from TRBV5-4 and TRBJ1-1; the TRBD1 assignment by TCRdb is unverifiable without DNA. The CDR3 sequence is 13 residues long. CDR1 and CDR2 (germline): SGHNT, YYREEE (reference sequence). The chain's CDR3 is CASSLRGQVEAFF.

The chain combines TRBV20-1 with TRBJ2-1; there is no DNA to check the TCRdb D call of TRBD2. The CDR3 totals 14 residues. The germline V gene has CDR1 DFQATT and CDR2 SNEGSKA (reference sequence). The CDR3 protein is CSARDRSGNNEQFF.

This CDR3 reads CASSYPRQGSNSPLHF. The rearrangement joins TRBV27 to TRBJ1-6; TCRdb reports TRBD1, a call that lacks DNA to check it against. In germline, CDR1 is MNHEY, CDR2 SMNVEV (reference sequence). The CDR3 is 16 residues long.